These 29 T cell receptor beta chains originate from one sample sequenced in a study of T cell responses to AZD1222 COVID-19 vaccine (dated by TCRdb to 2020 to 2022). The label giving this sample's time point can be read as: about 28 days (+/-7) after the second vaccine dose. Library method: the immunoSEQ multiplex PCR assay. The source is immuneACCESS, and TCRdb retained only in-frame sequences with V and J called. Part of the clones is not carried over; for the studies checked, unresolved V genes explain less than half of this, and the remainder is unexplained. Recorded for this sample are under 110,000 clones; about 89% of them occurred a single time. In total, the top ten clones hold roughly 10% of the sample. The sample here was peripheral blood, taken 28 days after the second AZD1222 dose. Receptors originate from an adult who received the AZD1222 COVID-19 vaccine.

The chain carries TRBV2 and TRBJ1-1; 9 bases align to TRBD1. This CDR3 has 14 amino acids. Unmatched junction bases numbered 3, after V lost 5 bases and J lost 2 bases. CDR1 SNHLY and CDR2 FYNNEI come from the germline V gene. The CDR3: CASSKGQGNTEAFF. CDR3 bases: TGTGCCAGCAGTAAGGGACAGGGCAACACTGAAGCTTTCTTT.

The J gene is TRBJ1-4, the V gene TRBV19, with TRBD1 matching over 8 bases. The CDR3 loop spans 13 amino acids. Germline-derived CDR1 and CDR2 are LNHDA and SQIVND (reference sequence). V lost 6 bases to trimming and J lost 7 bases; unmatched junction nucleotides: 4. CDR3 sequence reads: CASSDRGGEKLFF. CDR3 DNA sequence: TGTGCCAGTAGCGACAGGGGTGGTGAAAAACTGTTTTTT. Full variable domain (outside the CDR3, taken from reference TRBV19 and TRBJ1-4): DGGITQSPKYLFRKEGQNVTLSCEQNLNHDAMYWYRQDPGQGLRLIYYSQIVNDFQKGDIAEGYSVSREKKESFPLTVTSAQKNPTAFYLCASSDRGGEKLFFGSGTQLSVL.

This chain connects TRBV28 to TRBJ1-2, with a tentative D call TRBD1 (6 bases). The CDR3 extends over 12 amino acids. Germline V gene data show CDR1 as MDHEN and CDR2 as SYDVKM. V lost 8 bases to trimming and J lost 4 bases, with 11 bases between them. The CDR3 DNA sequence: TGTGCCAGCCGAGGGGGGATCTATGGCTACACCTTC. This sequence encodes CASRGGIYGYTF.

The gene calls are TRBV7-2 and TRBJ1-2; weak D call: TRBD1 (5 bases). Germline V gives CDR1 SGHTA, CDR2 FQGNSA. CDR3 length: 13 residues. Between the trimmed V and J ends, which lost 4 bases and 3 bases, there was a span of 9 bases. The CDR3 spells CASSSGFDYGYTF. For the CDR3, the DNA is TGTGCCAGCAGCTCAGGGTTCGACTATGGCTACACCTTC.

The gene calls are TRBV10-3 and TRBJ1-1; D possibly corresponds to TRBD1 (5 bases). The CDR3 runs 13 residues. Germline CDR1 is ENHRY and CDR2 is SYGVKD. V was trimmed by 6 bases and J by 1 base, leaving 9 bases between them. CDR3 in DNA: TGTGCCATCAGAGACAGCCAGAACACTGAAGCTTTCTTT. This gives the protein CAIRDSQNTEAFF.

This sequence joins TRBV9 and TRBJ2-7, with D uncertain. The CDR3 runs 14 residues. Germline-derived CDR1 and CDR2 are SGDLS and YYNGEE. Trimming stripped 0 bases from V and 0 bases from J, with 7 bases between. The CDR3: CASSVGGPSYEQYF. CDR3 DNA: TGTGCCAGCAGCGTAGGTGGCCCCTCCTACGAGCAGTACTTC. Looking up the rest from reference TRBV9 and TRBJ2-7 gives the full variable domain: DSGVTQTPKHLITATGQRVTLRCSPRSGDLSVYWYQQSLDQGLQFLIQYYNGEERAKGNILERFSAQQFPDLHSELNLSSLELGDSALYFCASSVGGPSYEQYFGPGTRLTVT.

The gene calls are TRBV20-1 and TRBJ1-3; no reliable D call. V was shortened by 3 bases and J by 4 bases, with 10 bases between the two germline ends. The germline V gene has CDR1 DFQATT and CDR2 SNEGSKA (reference sequence). This CDR3 has 13 amino acids. This CDR3 reads CSASGESGNTIYF. The CDR3, as DNA: TGCAGTGCTAGTGGGGAGTCCGGAAACACCATATATTTT.

This clone occurred once. The chain joins TRBV27 to TRBJ1-4; the match to TRBD1 covers 7 bases. Trimming removed 5 bases from V and 4 bases from J; junction bases left unmatched: 13. This CDR3 spans 17 amino acids. Germline V gene data show CDR1 as MNHEY and CDR2 as SMNVEV (reference sequence). The DNA for the CDR3 is TGTGCCAGCAGTCCGATACCCCACAGGGGCCTTAATGAAAAACTGTTTTTT. This gives the protein CASSPIPHRGLNEKLFF.

The rearrangement uses TRBV27 and TRBJ1-2, with D perhaps TRBD1 (5 bases). This CDR3 contains 14 residues. Trimming took 6 bases from V and 4 from J, leaving 15 bases between them. Germline V gene sequence: CDR1 MNHEY, CDR2 SMNVEV (reference sequence). Here the CDR3 DNA reads TGTGCCAGCAGCCCTGGGGGACCACTCTATGGCTACACCTTC. It codes for CASSPGGPLYGYTF.

Comments on this clone: Compared with germline, one end of the junction differs, possibly owing to a read error. This chain uses TRBV20-1 with TRBJ1-1; no clear D gene. CDR3 length: 11 amino acids. The germline V gene has CDR1 DFQATT and CDR2 SNEGSKA (reference sequence). CDR3 sequence reads: CSAGEGTEAFF. The CDR3 DNA sequence: TGCAGTGCTGGAGAGGGCACTGAAGCTTTCTTT.

The J gene is TRBJ2-1, the V gene TRBV2; perhaps TRBD1 as D (6 bases). There are 13 residues in the CDR3. Germline loops: CDR1 SNHLY, CDR2 FYNNEI. V was cut by 7 bases and J by 6 bases, with 13 bases left in between. The CDR3 nucleotides read TGTGCCAGCACAGGGGTTGCCCTCAATGAGCAGTTCTTC. Translation gives CASTGVALNEQFF.

V is TRBV19 and J is TRBJ1-6; 10 positions match TRBD1. The CDR3 length is 14 residues. Trimming removed 5 bases from V and 9 bases from J; junction bases left unmatched: 4. The V gene's germline CDR1 is LNHDA and CDR2 SQIVND (reference sequence). The CDR3 region is CASSPRDRGSPLHF. CDR3 bases: TGTGCCAGTAGTCCCCGGGACAGGGGTTCACCCCTCCACTTT.

The rearrangement links TRBV6-6 to TRBJ1-5; D is possibly TRBD1 (5 bases). The CDR3 has 13 amino acids. CDR1 is MNHNY, CDR2 SVGAGI, per germline (reference sequence). The V end was cut by 6 bases, the J end by 0 bases, with 6 bases between. In DNA, the CDR3 is TGTGCCAGCAGGACAGATAGCAATCAGCCCCAGCATTTT. It codes for CASRTDSNQPQHF.

This chain links TRBV28 with TRBJ1-5; TRBD1 aligns across 7 bases. This CDR3 spans 15 amino acids. V trimming: 6 bases; J trimming: 4 bases; junction bases outside the gene matches: 9. CDR1 and CDR2 from the germline V gene are MDHEN and SYDVKM. This CDR3 reads CASSLGQSRNQPQHF. The CDR3 DNA follows: TGTGCCAGCAGCCTGGGACAGTCACGGAATCAGCCCCAGCATTTT.

The chain joins TRBV9 to TRBJ2-1; no clear D. Germline CDR1 is SGDLS and CDR2 is YYNGEE. Trimming took off 4 bases at V and 4 bases at J, with 15 bases between the two ends. CDR3 length: 15 amino acids. CDR3 protein: CASSPGTTSYNEQFF. CDR3 sequence (DNA): TGTGCCAGCAGCCCCGGAACGACTTCATACAATGAGCAGTTCTTC.

This chain connects TRBV10-1 to TRBJ1-1; no reliable D call. This CDR3 has 13 amino acids. The germline V and J ends were trimmed by 5 bases and 11 bases, with 18 bases remaining between them. Germline V lookup: CDR1 WNHNN, CDR2 SYGVQD (reference sequence). CDR3 loop: CASSPVLFLLAFF. DNA of the CDR3: TGCGCCAGCAGTCCGGTCTTATTTCTTCTGGCTTTCTTT.

The rearrangement joins TRBV28 to TRBJ2-2; 7 bases fit TRBD1. Germline assignment: CDR1 MDHEN and CDR2 SYDVKM. The CDR3 has 15 amino acids. V gave up 3 bases and J gave up 5 bases; unmatched junction bases: 6. CDR3 sequence reads: CASSFLRGRTGELFF. The CDR3 DNA is TGTGCCAGCAGTTTTTTAAGGGGGCGGACCGGGGAGCTGTTTTTT.

V gene TRBV7-9 combines with J gene TRBJ1-1; D perhaps matches TRBD1 (6 bases). V lost 1 base, J lost 7 bases, and 25 bases lay in between. Germline V CDR1 and CDR2: SEHNR, FQNEAQ (reference sequence). The CDR3 length is 18 residues. CDR3 residues: CASSLGEGHFSRAYEAFF. DNA for the CDR3: TGTGCCAGCAGCTTAGGGGAGGGACACTTCTCGCGGGCCTATGAAGCTTTCTTT.

The genes are TRBV6-6 and TRBJ2-3, with D tentatively TRBD1 or TRBD2 (5 bases each). The V gene lost 5 bases and the J gene lost 10 bases, with 10 bases spanning the gap. Germline CDR1 MNHNY, CDR2 SVGAGI (reference sequence). This CDR3 is 11 amino acids long. The CDR3 is CASSGEGPQYF. In nucleotides, the CDR3 is TGTGCCAGCAGTGGAGAGGGACCGCAGTATTTT.

This sequence joins TRBV2 and TRBJ2-7, with TRBD1 matching 8 bases. CDR1 and CDR2 (germline): SNHLY, FYNNEI. This CDR3 has 15 residues. J gave up 5 bases and V 6 bases, and 12 bases lay outside the gene matches. The CDR3 nucleotides read TGTGCCAGCAGGGCGATCCGGGACAGGCCCCACGAGCAGTACTTC. Translation gives CASRAIRDRPHEQYF.

The chain joins TRBV28 to TRBJ2-7; unclear D gene. Trimming removed 3 bases at V and 3 bases at J, with 6 bases between. The CDR3 length is 12 residues. From germline, CDR1 is MDHEN and CDR2 SYDVKM. Here the CDR3 reads CASSFTGYEQYF. The DNA of the CDR3 is TGTGCCAGCAGTTTCACTGGCTACGAGCAGTACTTC.

This chain uses TRBV3-1 (or the pseudogene TRBV3-2) with TRBJ1-2, with TRBD1 as a possible D gene (6 bases). The V end was cut by 0 bases, the J end by 8 bases, with 16 bases between. The CDR3 runs to 15 residues. Germline values: CDR1 LGHDT, CDR2 YNNKEL (reference sequence). CDR3 coding DNA: TGTGCCAGCAGCCAAGATGGTGGGGGGGGCGACGGCTACACCTTC. Its protein product is CASSQDGGGGDGYTF.

A few counts support this clone. The genes are TRBV27 and TRBJ1-1; D gene unclear. Germline CDR1 reads MNHEY; CDR2 reads SMNVEV (reference sequence). The CDR3 spans 11 residues. V lost 7 bases and J lost 5, with 8 bases in between. The chain's CDR3 is CASTIGTEAFF. The DNA for the CDR3 is TGTGCCAGCACGATCGGGACTGAAGCTTTCTTT.

This clone appeared a single time. The chain recombines TRBV13 with TRBJ1-2; D is undetermined. This CDR3 contains 12 residues. Germline CDR1 reads PRHDT; CDR2 reads FYEKMQ (reference sequence). V lost 2 bases to trimming and J lost 3 bases, with 4 bases between them. Here the CDR3 reads CASSLNDYGYTF. CDR3 nucleotides: TGTGCCAGCAGCTTAAACGACTATGGCTACACCTTC.

V usage is TRBV25-1 and J usage is TRBJ1-6; no definite D call. Germline-derived CDR1 and CDR2 are MGHDK and SYGVNS. The CDR3 totals 14 residues. The germline V and J ends were trimmed by 6 bases and 0 bases, with 6 bases remaining between them. CDR3 region: CASRQSSYNSPLHF. The DNA for the CDR3 is TGTGCCAGCAGGCAGAGCTCCTATAATTCACCCCTCCACTTT.

The genes are TRBV15 and TRBJ1-1, with D unresolved. CDR1 and CDR2 (germline): LNHNV, YYDKDF (reference sequence). The CDR3 runs to 12 residues. V gave up 0 bases and J gave up 11 bases, with 10 bases separating them. In DNA form, the CDR3 reads TGTGCCACCAGCAGAGATAGGGTTAGTGCTTTCTTT. Translated, it gives CATSRDRVSAFF.

This clone is a singleton in its sample. The rearrangement uses TRBV19 and TRBJ2-5, with 8 bases matching TRBD2. This CDR3 has 15 residues. Losses at the gene ends were 4 bases for V and 1 base for J; bases not matched to a gene: 5. Germline V gene data show CDR1 as LNHDA and CDR2 as SQIVND (reference sequence). DNA of the CDR3: TGTGCCAGTAGTACTTCGGGGGGGCCCCAAGAGACCCAGTACTTC. It encodes CASSTSGGPQETQYF.

In this sample, this clone turned up a few times. J is TRBJ1-2 and V is TRBV25-1; the D gene is possibly TRBD1 (5 bases). This CDR3 has 12 residues. Germline CDR1 and CDR2: MGHDK and SYGVNS. V lost 3 bases and J lost 8, with 10 bases in between. Written as DNA, the CDR3 is TGTGCCAGCAGTGATACAGGTCACGGCTACACCTTC. Translation gives CASSDTGHGYTF.

This clone appeared once. The chain links TRBV10-3 to TRBJ2-1, with 12 bases aligning to TRBD2. Unmatched junction bases numbered 13, after V lost 10 bases and J lost 0 bases. This CDR3 comprises 18 residues. From germline, CDR1 is ENHRY and CDR2 SYGVKD. CDR3 in amino acids: CATTRLAGAISSYNEQFF. DNA for the CDR3: TGTGCCACCACCCGACTAGCGGGGGCCATCAGCTCCTACAATGAGCAGTTCTTC.